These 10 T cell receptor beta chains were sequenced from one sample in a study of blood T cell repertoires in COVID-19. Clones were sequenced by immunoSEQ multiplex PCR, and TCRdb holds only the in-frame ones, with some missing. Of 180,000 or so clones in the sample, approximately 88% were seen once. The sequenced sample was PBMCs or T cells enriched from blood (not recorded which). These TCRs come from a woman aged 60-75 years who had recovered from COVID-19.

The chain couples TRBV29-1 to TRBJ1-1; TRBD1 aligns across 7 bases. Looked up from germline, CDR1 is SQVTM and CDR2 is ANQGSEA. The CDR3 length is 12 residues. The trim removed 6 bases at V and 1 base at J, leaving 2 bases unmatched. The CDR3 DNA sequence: TGCAGCGTACAGGGGCAGAACACTGAAGCTTTCTTT. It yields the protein CSVQGQNTEAFF.

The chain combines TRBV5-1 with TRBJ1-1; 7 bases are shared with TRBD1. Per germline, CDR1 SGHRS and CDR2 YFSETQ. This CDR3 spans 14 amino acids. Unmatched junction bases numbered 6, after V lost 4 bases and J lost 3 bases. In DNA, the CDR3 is TGCGCCAGCAGCACGGACAGGCCCTACACTGAAGCTTTCTTT. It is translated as CASSTDRPYTEAFF.

CDR3 DNA sequence: TGTGCCAGCTCACCCCAGGGGGCAAACTATGGCTACACCTTC. Its protein product is CASSPQGANYGYTF. This chain links TRBV18 with TRBJ1-2; TRBD1 agrees at 8 bases. CDR1 and CDR2 from the germline V gene are KGHSH and LQKENI. Germline trimming cut 3 bases from V and 2 bases from J; bases unmatched to any gene: 2. The CDR3 runs 14 residues.

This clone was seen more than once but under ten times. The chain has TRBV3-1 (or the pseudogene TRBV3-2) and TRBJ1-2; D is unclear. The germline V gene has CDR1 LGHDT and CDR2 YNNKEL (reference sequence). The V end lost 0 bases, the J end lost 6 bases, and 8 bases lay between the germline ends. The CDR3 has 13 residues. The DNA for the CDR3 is TGTGCCAGCAGCCAAGATCTAAGTAATGGCTACACCTTC. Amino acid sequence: CASSQDLSNGYTF.

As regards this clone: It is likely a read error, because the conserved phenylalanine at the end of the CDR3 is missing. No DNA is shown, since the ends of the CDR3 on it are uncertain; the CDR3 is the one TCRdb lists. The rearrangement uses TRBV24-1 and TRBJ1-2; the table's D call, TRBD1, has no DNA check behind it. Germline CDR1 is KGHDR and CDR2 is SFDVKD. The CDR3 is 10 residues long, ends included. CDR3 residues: CATSDWGPPR.

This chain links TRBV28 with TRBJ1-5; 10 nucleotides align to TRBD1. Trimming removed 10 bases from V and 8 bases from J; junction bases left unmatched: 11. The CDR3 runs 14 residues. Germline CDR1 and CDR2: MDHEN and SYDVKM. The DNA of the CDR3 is TGTGCCACTGAGTCCGGGACAGGGGTTGAGCCCCAGCATTTT. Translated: CATESGTGVEPQHF.

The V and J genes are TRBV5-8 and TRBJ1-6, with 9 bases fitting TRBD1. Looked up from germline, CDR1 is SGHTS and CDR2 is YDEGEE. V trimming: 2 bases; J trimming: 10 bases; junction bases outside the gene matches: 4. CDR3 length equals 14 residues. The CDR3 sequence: CASSLTGGKSPLHF. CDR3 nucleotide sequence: TGTGCCAGCAGCTTAACAGGGGGCAAATCACCCCTCCACTTT.

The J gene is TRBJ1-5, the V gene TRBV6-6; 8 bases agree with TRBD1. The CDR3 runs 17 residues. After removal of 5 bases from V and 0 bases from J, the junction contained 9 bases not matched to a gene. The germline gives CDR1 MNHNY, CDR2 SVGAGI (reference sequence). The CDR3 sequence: CASSGSAGTGSNQPQHF. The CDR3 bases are TGTGCCAGCAGTGGATCAGCCGGGACAGGTAGCAATCAGCCCCAGCATTTT.

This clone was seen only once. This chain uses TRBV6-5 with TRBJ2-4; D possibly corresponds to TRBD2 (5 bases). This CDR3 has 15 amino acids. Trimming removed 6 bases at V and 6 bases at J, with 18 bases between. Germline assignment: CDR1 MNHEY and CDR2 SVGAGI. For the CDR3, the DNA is TGTGCCAGCAGCCGACAATTGGGAGACGGAAACATTCAGTACTTC. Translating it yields CASSRQLGDGNIQYF.

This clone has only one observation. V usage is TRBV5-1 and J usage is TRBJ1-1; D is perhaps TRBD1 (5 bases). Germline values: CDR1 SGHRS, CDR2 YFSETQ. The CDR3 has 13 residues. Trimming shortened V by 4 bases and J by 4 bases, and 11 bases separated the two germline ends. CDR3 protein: CASSTGLPTEAFF. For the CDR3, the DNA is TGCGCCAGCAGCACGGGACTGCCCACTGAAGCTTTCTTT.